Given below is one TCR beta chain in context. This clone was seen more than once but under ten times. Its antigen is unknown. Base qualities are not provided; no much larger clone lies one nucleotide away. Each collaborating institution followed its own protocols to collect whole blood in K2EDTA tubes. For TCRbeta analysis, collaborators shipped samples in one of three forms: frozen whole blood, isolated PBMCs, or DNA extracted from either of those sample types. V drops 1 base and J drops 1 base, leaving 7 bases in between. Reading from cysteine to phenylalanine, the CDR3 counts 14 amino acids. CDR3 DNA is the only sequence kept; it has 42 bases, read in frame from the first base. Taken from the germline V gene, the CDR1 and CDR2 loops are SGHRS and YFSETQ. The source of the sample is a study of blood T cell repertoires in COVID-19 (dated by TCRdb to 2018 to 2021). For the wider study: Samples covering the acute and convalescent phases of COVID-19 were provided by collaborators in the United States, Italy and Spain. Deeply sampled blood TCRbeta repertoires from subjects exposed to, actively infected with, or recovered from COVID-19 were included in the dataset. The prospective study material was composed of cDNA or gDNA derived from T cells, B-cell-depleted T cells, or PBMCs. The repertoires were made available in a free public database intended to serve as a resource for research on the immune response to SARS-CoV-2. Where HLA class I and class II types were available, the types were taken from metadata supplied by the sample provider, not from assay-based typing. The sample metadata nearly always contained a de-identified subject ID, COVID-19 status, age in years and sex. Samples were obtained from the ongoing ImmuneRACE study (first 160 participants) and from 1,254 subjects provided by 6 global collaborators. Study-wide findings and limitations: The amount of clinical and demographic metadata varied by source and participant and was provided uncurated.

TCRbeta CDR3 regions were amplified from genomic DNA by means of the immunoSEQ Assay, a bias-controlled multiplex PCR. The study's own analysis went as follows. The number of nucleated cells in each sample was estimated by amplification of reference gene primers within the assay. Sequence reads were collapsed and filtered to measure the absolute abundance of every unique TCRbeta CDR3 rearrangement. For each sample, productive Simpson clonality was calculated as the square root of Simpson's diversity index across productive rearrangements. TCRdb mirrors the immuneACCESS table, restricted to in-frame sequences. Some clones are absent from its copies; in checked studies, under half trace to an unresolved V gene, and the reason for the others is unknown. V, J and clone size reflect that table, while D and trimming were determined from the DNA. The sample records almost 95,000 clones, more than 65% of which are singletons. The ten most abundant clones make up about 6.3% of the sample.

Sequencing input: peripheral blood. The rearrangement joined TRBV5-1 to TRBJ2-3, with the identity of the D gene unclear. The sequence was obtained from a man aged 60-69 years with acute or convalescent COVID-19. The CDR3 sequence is CASSLMQGTDTQYF. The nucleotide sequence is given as TGCGCCAGCAGCTTGATGCAGGGCACAGATACGCAGTATTTT.